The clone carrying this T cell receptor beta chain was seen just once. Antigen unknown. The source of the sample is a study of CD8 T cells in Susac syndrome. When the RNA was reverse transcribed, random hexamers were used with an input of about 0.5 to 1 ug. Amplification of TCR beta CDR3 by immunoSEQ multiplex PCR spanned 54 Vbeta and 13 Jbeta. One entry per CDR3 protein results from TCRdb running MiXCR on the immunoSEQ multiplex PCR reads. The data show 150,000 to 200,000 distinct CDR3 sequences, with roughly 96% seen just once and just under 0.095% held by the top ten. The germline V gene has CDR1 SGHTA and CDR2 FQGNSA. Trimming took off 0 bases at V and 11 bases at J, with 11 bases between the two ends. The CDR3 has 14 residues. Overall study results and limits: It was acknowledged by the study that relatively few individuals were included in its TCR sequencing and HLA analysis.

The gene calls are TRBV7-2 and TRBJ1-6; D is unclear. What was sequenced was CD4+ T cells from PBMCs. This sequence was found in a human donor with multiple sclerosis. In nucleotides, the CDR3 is TGTGCCAGCAGCTTAGCGCGGGTTAGGACACCCCTCCACTTT. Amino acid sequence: CASSLARVRTPLHF.